A single T cell receptor beta chain is shown here with its context. The antigen is undetermined. The CDR3 loop spans 17 amino acids. V was clipped by 3 bases and J by 3 bases; unmatched bases: 8. CDR1 and CDR2 from the germline V gene are MDHEN and SYDVKM. These data are taken from a study of cytomegalovirus exposure and HLA in healthy donors. Broader study findings: In vitro assays verified that a few CMV-associated chains recognized CMV antigens specifically. Accounts indicate the classifier identified cytomegalovirus status with strong specificity and sensitivity. What a later analysis showed was that several of the most significant clusters appeared linked to common viral pathogens.

PCR primers comprised 60 Vbeta and 13 Jbeta primers. The method was immunoSEQ multiplex PCR; TCRdb's version includes in-frame clones alone and lacks a portion of them. The data hold roughly 100,000 clones, with approximately 69% observed a single time. Every donor was a healthy person donating bone marrow. The sequenced sample was PBMCs. This rearrangement joins TRBV28 to TRBJ2-3; 11 bases agree with TRBD2. The sequence was collected from a woman aged 45-59 years in good health and CMV-seropositive. The CDR3 nucleotides are TGTGCCAGCAGTTTCGGGGTAGCGGGGGGGCTTACAGATACGCAGTATTTT. Translation gives CASSFGVAGGLTDTQYF.